These T cell receptor beta chains were read from a single sample in a study of shared clonotypes between healthy human individuals. The assay was immunoSEQ multiplex PCR, and TCRdb's table has in-frame clones only and misses some. Of about 2 million clones in the sample, just under 95% are singletons; the top ten hold around 1.2%. The sample comprised naive CD8+ T cells sorted from blood. These receptors all come from a man between 18 and 35 years old in good health. Both conserved end residues are part of each CDR3. The order of the fields is CDR3 protein, CDR3 DNA, J gene, clone size, CDR3 length, V gene, D gene. The D gene is left open where the match is weak. The size field is filled for only some rows; it gives once, few, many or a size class.

CDR3: CASSLTGLADEQYF
DNA: TGTGCCAGCAGCTTAACGGGACTTGCAGACGAGCAGTACTTC
J: TRBJ2-7
size: -
length: 14
V: TRBV7-3
D: -

CDR3: CASRGRGGLEAFF
DNA: TGTGCCAGTAGGGGTCGAGGGGGTCTTGAAGCTTTCTTT
J: TRBJ1-1
size: -
length: 13
V: TRBV19
D: -

CDR3: CSVDAGPNTGELFF
DNA: TGCAGCGTTGATGCGGGGCCGAACACCGGGGAGCTGTTTTTT
J: TRBJ2-2
size: once
length: 14
V: TRBV29-1
D: -

CDR3: CASSLITYEQYF
DNA: TGTGCCAGCAGCTTGATTACCTACGAGCAGTACTTC
J: TRBJ2-7
size: few
length: 12
V: TRBV5-5
D: -

CDR3: CAISEVRRAGNTIYF
DNA: TGTGCCATCAGTGAGGTGCGCAGGGCTGGAAACACCATATATTTT
J: TRBJ1-3
size: -
length: 15
V: TRBV10-3
D: -

CDR3: CASSEKVWTGQNYGYTF
DNA: TGTGCCAGCAGTGAAAAGGTTTGGACAGGTCAAAACTATGGCTACACCTTC
J: TRBJ1-2
size: once
length: 17
V: TRBV2
D: TRBD1

CDR3: CASSLGNSYEQYF
DNA: TGTGCCAGCAGCTTGGGGAACAGCTACGAGCAGTACTTC
J: TRBJ2-7
size: -
length: 13
V: TRBV5-6
D: -

CDR3: CAWSVGGRTEAFF
DNA: TGTGCCTGGAGTGTAGGAGGAAGGACTGAAGCTTTCTTT
J: TRBJ1-1
size: few
length: 13
V: TRBV30
D: -

CDR3: CASSPNLDIPNTEAFF
DNA: TGTGCCAGCAGTCCGAACCTGGACATACCGAACACTGAAGCTTTCTTT
J: TRBJ1-1
size: -
length: 16
V: TRBV2
D: -

CDR3: CASSGLAGAYEQYF
DNA: TGCGCCAGCAGCGGTTTAGCGGGGGCCTACGAGCAGTACTTC
J: TRBJ2-7
size: -
length: 14
V: TRBV4-1
D: TRBD2

CDR3: CASSHTWTGLRETQYF
DNA: TGCGCCAGCAGCCATACCTGGACAGGGCTGAGGGAGACCCAGTACTTC
J: TRBJ2-5
size: -
length: 16
V: TRBV4-1
D: TRBD1

CDR3: CASSEGVIPEYGYTF
DNA: TGTGCCAGCAGTGAGGGCGTCATCCCAGAGTATGGCTACACCTTC
J: TRBJ1-2
size: -
length: 15
V: TRBV2
D: -

CDR3: CAWSAPRDRVGYTF
DNA: TGTGCCTGGAGTGCGCCCCGGGACAGGGTTGGCTACACCTTC
J: TRBJ1-2
size: -
length: 14
V: TRBV30
D: TRBD1

CDR3: CASSLPGSSLNEQFF
DNA: TGTGCCAGCAGCTTACCCGGAAGCTCTCTCAATGAGCAGTTCTTC
J: TRBJ2-1
size: -
length: 15
V: TRBV7-9
D: -

CDR3: CASSQEASLSGANVLTF
DNA: TGTGCCAGCAGCCAAGAGGCGTCATTGTCCGGGGCCAACGTCCTGACTTTC
J: TRBJ2-6
size: -
length: 17
V: TRBV4-2
D: -

CDR3: CASSLGDRGIAGELFF
DNA: TGTGCCAGCAGCTTGGGGGACAGGGGAATCGCCGGGGAGCTGTTTTTT
J: TRBJ2-2
size: -
length: 16
V: TRBV5-4
D: TRBD1

CDR3: CASSQDNGGRDEQYF
DNA: TGTGCCAGCAGCCAAGATAACGGGGGTCGGGACGAGCAGTACTTC
J: TRBJ2-7
size: -
length: 15
V: TRBV14
D: -

CDR3: CASSYRGRPSDTQYF
DNA: TGTGCTAGCAGCTACAGGGGTCGGCCCTCTGATACGCAGTATTTT
J: TRBJ2-3
size: once
length: 15
V: TRBV7-7
D: TRBD1

CDR3: CASSLGAFESYNEQFF
DNA: TGTGCCAGCAGCTTAGGGGCTTTTGAAAGCTACAATGAGCAGTTCTTC
J: TRBJ2-1
size: -
length: 16
V: TRBV7-2
D: -

CDR3: CSSTGTEYGYTF
DNA: TGCAGCTCAACCGGGACAGAATATGGCTACACCTTC
J: TRBJ1-2
size: -
length: 12
V: TRBV29-1
D: TRBD1

CDR3: CASSSGQGWNEQYF
DNA: TGTGCCAGCAGCTCGGGACAGGGATGGAACGAGCAGTACTTC
J: TRBJ2-7
size: -
length: 14
V: TRBV13
D: TRBD1

CDR3: CASSDGPPGLNTEAFF
DNA: TGTGCCAGCAGCGACGGCCCCCCCGGGCTGAACACTGAAGCTTTCTTT
J: TRBJ1-1
size: -
length: 16
V: TRBV7-9
D: -

CDR3: CATSLDWTSTDTQYF
DNA: TGTGCCACCAGTTTAGACTGGACTAGCACAGATACGCAGTATTTT
J: TRBJ2-3
size: -
length: 15
V: TRBV15
D: -

CDR3: CASNMAGVGYEQYF
DNA: TGTGCCAGCAACATGGCAGGGGTGGGCTACGAGCAGTACTTC
J: TRBJ2-7
size: -
length: 14
V: TRBV9
D: -

CDR3: CASSQERHLRELAGSYEQYF
DNA: TGCGCCAGCAGCCAAGAAAGACACCTAAGAGAACTAGCGGGGTCCTACGAGCAGTACTTC
J: TRBJ2-7
size: -
length: 20
V: TRBV4-3
D: TRBD2

CDR3: CASSALGTSGGLNTGELFF
DNA: TGCGCCAGCAGCGCCCTCGGGACTAGCGGGGGCCTTAACACCGGGGAGCTGTTTTTT
J: TRBJ2-2
size: -
length: 19
V: TRBV5-1
D: TRBD2

CDR3: CASSPKFMASYEQYF
DNA: TGTGCCAGCAGTCCCAAATTTATGGCCTCATACGAGCAGTACTTC
J: TRBJ2-7
size: -
length: 15
V: TRBV28
D: -

CDR3: CAGGADSQGPYNEQFF
DNA: TGTGCCGGTGGAGCAGATTCCCAGGGTCCCTACAATGAGCAGTTCTTC
J: TRBJ2-1
size: -
length: 16
V: TRBV2
D: -

CDR3: CAWTQGDGYEQYF
DNA: TGTGCCTGGACCCAGGGGGATGGCTACGAGCAGTACTTC
J: TRBJ2-7
size: -
length: 13
V: TRBV30
D: TRBD1

CDR3: CASSFNLGEQYF
DNA: TGTGCCAGCAGCTTTAATCTTGGAGAGCAGTACTTC
J: TRBJ2-7
size: -
length: 12
V: TRBV11-2
D: -

CDR3: CASSQGTGIADTQYF
DNA: TGCGCCAGCAGCCAAGGGACAGGGATCGCAGATACGCAGTATTTT
J: TRBJ2-3
size: -
length: 15
V: TRBV4-3
D: TRBD1

CDR3: CASSPTGEGYQETQYF
DNA: TGTGCCAGCAGCCCGACAGGTGAGGGGTACCAAGAGACCCAGTACTTC
J: TRBJ2-5
size: -
length: 16
V: TRBV5-6
D: -

CDR3: CASSLDRGSYEQYF
DNA: TGTGCCAGCAGCCTAGACAGGGGATCCTACGAGCAGTACTTC
J: TRBJ2-7
size: -
length: 14
V: TRBV7-2
D: TRBD1

CDR3: CASSSSLWDHSYNEQFF
DNA: TGTGCCAGTAGTAGCAGCCTTTGGGATCATTCCTACAATGAGCAGTTCTTC
J: TRBJ2-1
size: -
length: 17
V: TRBV19
D: -

CDR3: CASSQGLSSYEQYF
DNA: TGCGCCAGCAGCCAAGGACTGTCCTCCTACGAGCAGTACTTC
J: TRBJ2-7
size: once
length: 14
V: TRBV4-1
D: -

CDR3: CASSVTGNEQFF
DNA: TGTGCCAGCAGCGTCACAGGGAATGAGCAGTTCTTC
J: TRBJ2-1
size: -
length: 12
V: TRBV9
D: -